What follows are 29 T cell receptor beta chains derived from one specimen sequenced in a study of OX40 agonist ivuxolimab in advanced cancers. Using immunoSEQ multiplex PCR, the repertoire was profiled, and TCRdb retains in-frame clones only, with some absent. The table shows about 83,000 clones, with less than 95% occurring only once. The specimen comprised CD4+ or CD8+ T cells sorted from blood, sampled in a trial of the OX40 agonist ivuxolimab. These receptors were taken from an adult with an advanced solid tumor such as melanoma, head and neck, liver or kidney cancer.

This chain joins TRBV28 and TRBJ1-3; 8 bases map to TRBD1. The V gene end was trimmed by 7 bases and the J gene end by 4 bases; junction bases not matched to a gene: 6. Looked up from germline, CDR1 is MDHEN and CDR2 is SYDVKM. This CDR3 spans 14 amino acids. The CDR3 DNA follows: TGTGCCAGCAAGAGGACAGGGACGGGAAACACCATATATTTT. Translated: CASKRTGTGNTIYF. Looking up the rest from reference TRBV28 and TRBJ1-3 gives the full variable domain: DVKVTQSSRYLVKRTGEKVFLECVQDMDHENMFWYRQDPGLGLRLIYFSYDVKMKEKGDIPEGYSVSREKKERFSLILESASTNQTSMYLCASKRTGTGNTIYFGEGSWLTVV.

The V and J genes are TRBV6-5 and TRBJ2-2; D gene unclear. Germline CDR1 and CDR2: MNHEY and SVGAGI. The length of the CDR3 is 11 residues. Trimming stripped 6 bases from V and 1 base from J, with 0 bases between. In DNA form, the CDR3 reads TGTGCCAGCAGGAACACCGGGGAGCTGTTTTTT. Protein product: CASRNTGELFF.

This chain links TRBV27 with TRBJ1-5; D call uncertain. Per germline, CDR1 MNHEY and CDR2 SMNVEV (reference sequence). Trimming stripped 7 bases from V and 0 bases from J, with 7 bases between. The CDR3 has 13 residues. The CDR3, as DNA: TGTGCCAGCACTCTTTATAGCAATCAGCCCCAGCATTTT. This gives the protein CASTLYSNQPQHF.

The chain employs TRBV28 and TRBJ2-7, with TRBD2 identical over 8 bases. Losses at the gene ends were 3 bases for V and 2 bases for J; bases not matched to a gene: 3. The germline CDR1 and CDR2 sequences are MDHEN and SYDVKM. This CDR3 spans 14 amino acids. The CDR3 is CASSFSGGTYEQYF. The CDR3 bases are TGTGCCAGCAGTTTTTCGGGGGGGACCTACGAGCAGTACTTC.

This sequence joins TRBV5-1 and TRBJ2-5, with TRBD2 matching 7 bases. With V trimmed by 6 bases and J by 5 bases, 4 bases remained unmatched. The CDR3 consists of 12 residues. The V gene's germline CDR1 is SGHRS and CDR2 YFSETQ. CDR3 sequence: CASTLGGETQYF. The CDR3 nucleotides are TGCGCCAGCACCCTGGGGGGGGAGACCCAGTACTTC.

This clone is a singleton in its sample. The chain carries TRBV28 and TRBJ1-4; tentative D call: TRBD1 (5 bases). V lost 2 bases, J lost 6 bases, and 19 bases lay in between. The CDR3 covers 17 residues. Per germline, CDR1 MDHEN and CDR2 SYDVKM. CDR3 bases: TGTGCCAGCAGTTTACCCGATTCAGGCCGAGGGGATGAAAAACTGTTTTTT. This translates into CASSLPDSGRGDEKLFF. Using reference TRBV28 and TRBJ1-4 for the parts outside the CDR3, the full variable domain is DVKVTQSSRYLVKRTGEKVFLECVQDMDHENMFWYRQDPGLGLRLIYFSYDVKMKEKGDIPEGYSVSREKKERFSLILESASTNQTSMYLCASSLPDSGRGDEKLFFGSGTQLSVL.

V is TRBV5-1 and J is TRBJ1-3; D remains ambiguous. CDR3 size: 14 residues. Germline V gene data show CDR1 as SGHRS and CDR2 as YFSETQ. V lost 0 bases, J lost 7 bases, and 11 bases lay in between. The CDR3 spells CASSLEPFENTIYF. The CDR3 DNA is TGCGCCAGCAGCTTGGAACCCTTCGAGAACACCATATATTTT.

The chain couples TRBV29-1 to TRBJ1-2, with no clear D. Trimming took off 7 bases at V and 6 bases at J, with 15 bases between the two ends. The CDR3 is 12 residues long. The germline V gene encodes CDR1 SQVTM and CDR2 ANQGSEA. The CDR3 DNA reads as TGCAGCGGCGGGAGTTGGATAAATGGCTACACCTTC. Amino acid sequence: CSGGSWINGYTF.

The J gene is TRBJ2-3, the V gene TRBV11-3, with TRBD1 as a possible D gene (5 bases). This CDR3 has 15 amino acids. CDR1 and CDR2 from the germline V gene are SGHNT and YENEEA. The germline V and J ends were trimmed by 6 bases and 2 bases, with 15 bases remaining between them. This CDR3 reads CASSVGLTNTDTQYF. CDR3 nucleotide sequence: TGTGCCAGCAGTGTGGGGCTTACAAACACAGATACGCAGTATTTT.

The chain joins TRBV9 to TRBJ2-1, with 10 bases identical to TRBD1. Germline V gene data show CDR1 as SGDLS and CDR2 as YYNGEE. There are 17 residues in the CDR3. With V trimmed by 3 bases and J by 5 bases, 11 bases remained unmatched. The CDR3 nucleotides read TGTGCCAGCAGCGCTTCGCCGGGACAGGGGTGGGACAATGAGCAGTTCTTC. Translation gives CASSASPGQGWDNEQFF.

The chain links TRBV4-2 to TRBJ1-1; D not resolved. This CDR3 is 13 amino acids long. Germline V lookup: CDR1 LGHNA, CDR2 YNFKEQ. Trimming removed 1 base at V and 5 bases at J, with 8 bases between. CDR3 loop: CASSQGLLTEAFF. In nucleotides, the CDR3 is TGTGCCAGCAGCCAAGGGTTATTGACTGAAGCTTTCTTT.

J is TRBJ1-6 and V is TRBV30; 7 bases agree with TRBD1. The ends lost 0 bases at V and 13 bases at J; junction bases unmatched: 18. The CDR3 loop spans 17 amino acids. In germline, CDR1 is GTSNPN, CDR2 SVGIG (reference sequence). The CDR3 DNA is TGTGCCTGGAGTGTACGAGACAGGGAAGGTCCTGGTATTCCCCTCCACTTT. Translation: CAWSVRDREGPGIPLHF.

V gene TRBV6-5 combines with J gene TRBJ1-5; D call uncertain. The ends were cut back, 4 bases at V and 7 bases at J, with 8 bases in the middle. Germline V CDR1 and CDR2: MNHEY, SVGAGI. This CDR3 region has 12 residues. Written as DNA, the CDR3 is TGTGCCAGCAGTTCCAATCACCAGCCCCAGCATTTT. Protein: CASSSNHQPQHF.

This chain links TRBV6-6 with TRBJ2-4; D gene unclear. V was shortened by 2 bases and J by 2 bases, with 1 base between the two germline ends. Germline CDR1 is MNHNY and CDR2 is SVGAGI (reference sequence). The length of the CDR3 is 12 residues. The CDR3 DNA sequence: TGTGCCAGCAGTTACCCCAAAAACATTCAGTACTTC. It is translated as CASSYPKNIQYF.

The chain recombines TRBV5-4 with TRBJ2-1; TRBD1 or TRBD2 may be the D gene (5 bases each). From germline, CDR1 is SGHNT and CDR2 YYREEE (reference sequence). Trimming took off 3 bases at V and 4 bases at J, with 17 bases between the two ends. The CDR3 is made up of 16 amino acids. The CDR3 sequence is CASSSGWDLRYNEQFF. In DNA, the CDR3 is TGTGCCAGCAGCTCAGGCTGGGACCTAAGGTACAATGAGCAGTTCTTC.

V usage is TRBV5-1 and J usage is TRBJ1-4, with 7 bases fitting TRBD1. CDR1 is SGHRS, CDR2 YFSETQ, per germline. V shed 4 bases, J shed 6 bases, and the junction held 9 bases outside the gene matches. The CDR3 sequence is 15 residues long. The CDR3 protein is CASSKRQGWDEKLFF. Here the CDR3 DNA reads TGCGCCAGCAGCAAAAGACAGGGTTGGGATGAAAAACTGTTTTTT.

The chain carries TRBV11-2 and TRBJ2-2; D gene unclear. CDR1 is SGHAT and CDR2 is FQNNGV in the germline V gene. The CDR3 is made up of 13 amino acids. V lost 3 bases to trimming and J lost 7 bases, with 9 bases between them. The CDR3 DNA reads as TGTGCCAGCAGCTTGGACGGGCGCGGGGAGCTGTTTTTT. This encodes CASSLDGRGELFF.

The chain joins TRBV30 to TRBJ1-1, with D uncertain. Germline V lookup: CDR1 GTSNPN, CDR2 SVGIG (reference sequence). The CDR3 loop spans 12 amino acids. Trimming cost V 0 bases and J 0 bases, with 2 bases left between them. CDR3 DNA: TGTGCCTGGAGTGTCCTGAACACTGAAGCTTTCTTT. Translating it yields CAWSVLNTEAFF.

The chain has TRBV28 and TRBJ2-2; 8 bases are shared with TRBD1. Unmatched junction bases numbered 5, after V lost 6 bases and J lost 5 bases. Germline V CDR1 and CDR2: MDHEN, SYDVKM. There are 14 residues in the CDR3. CDR3 coding DNA: TGTGCCAGCAGCCGACAGGGGAGTACCGGGGAGCTGTTTTTT. Amino acid sequence: CASSRQGSTGELFF.

This chain connects TRBV4-1 to TRBJ2-3, with 10 bases aligning to TRBD1. V gave up 0 bases and J gave up 7 bases; unmatched junction bases: 13. Germline V gene lookup returns CDR1 MGHRA and CDR2 YSYEKL. The CDR3 runs 18 residues. CDR3 sequence reads: CASSQDEPGTGAPYTQYF. The DNA of the CDR3 is TGCGCCAGCAGCCAAGATGAACCCGGGACAGGGGCGCCGTATACGCAGTATTTT.

This sequence joins TRBV28 and TRBJ1-5; TRBD1 is a possible D gene (6 bases). CDR1 MDHEN and CDR2 SYDVKM come from the germline V gene. This CDR3 is 13 amino acids long. The ends were cut back, 7 bases at V and 6 bases at J, with 13 bases in the middle. This chain's CDR3 is CASTYRVGQPQHF. CDR3 coding DNA: TGTGCCAGCACTTACAGGGTTGGTCAGCCCCAGCATTTT.

The chain couples TRBV11-3 to TRBJ2-1, with D uncertain. This CDR3 comprises 12 residues. Trimming took 2 bases from V and 8 from J, leaving 7 bases between them. Per the germline V gene, CDR1 is SGHNT and CDR2 is YENEEA. The CDR3 region is CASSLSPDEQFF. The DNA of the CDR3 is TGTGCCAGCAGCTTATCTCCGGATGAGCAGTTCTTC.

The rearrangement joins TRBV19 to TRBJ2-1; TRBD2 matches at 12 bases. With 8 bases clipped from V and 8 bases from J, the junction kept 10 bases outside the gene matches. CDR1 is LNHDA, CDR2 SQIVND, per germline (reference sequence). The CDR3 spans 15 residues. CDR3: CASVGLAGGLDEQFF. In DNA form, the CDR3 reads TGTGCCAGTGTCGGGCTAGCGGGGGGGTTGGATGAGCAGTTCTTC.

The CDR3 DNA reads TGTGCCAGCAGCCCGGGCCAGTGGACAGCGGGTTTATCACCCCTCCACTTT. Translating gives CASSPGQWTAGLSPLHF. V and J are TRBV11-1 and TRBJ1-6, with a possible D match to TRBD1 (6 bases). Germline lookup yields CDR1 SGHAT and CDR2 FQDESV (reference sequence). The CDR3 sequence is 17 residues long. The V and J ends lost 5 bases and 10 bases respectively, with 24 bases between them.

The rearrangement joins TRBV19 to TRBJ2-2; D gene unclear. The germline V gene encodes CDR1 LNHDA and CDR2 SQIVND (reference sequence). V lost 9 bases and J 0 bases, leaving 14 bases between the germline ends. This CDR3 has 15 amino acids. CDR3 in DNA: TGTGCCAGCTTGGGTCAGTTCGCGAACACCGGGGAGCTGTTTTTT. This sequence encodes CASLGQFANTGELFF.

V and J are TRBV4-3 and TRBJ2-1; TRBD2 aligns across 7 bases. The germline CDR1 and CDR2 sequences are LGHNA and YSLEER. The CDR3 sequence is 19 residues long. V shed 7 bases, J shed 0 bases, and the junction held 18 bases outside the gene matches. CDR3 loop: CASTSGTIYGEGSYNEQFF. The CDR3, as DNA: TGCGCCAGCACCTCCGGGACTATATACGGTGAGGGCTCCTACAATGAGCAGTTCTTC.

The gene calls are TRBV2 and TRBJ2-1; D is ambiguous. The V gene lost 6 bases and the J gene lost 8 bases, with 11 bases spanning the gap. Germline lookup yields CDR1 SNHLY and CDR2 FYNNEI. The length of the CDR3 is 12 residues. This CDR3 reads CASRVIIYEQFF. The CDR3 nucleotides are TGTGCCAGCAGGGTCATTATCTATGAGCAGTTCTTC.

V is TRBV11-3 and J is TRBJ1-1; 7 nucleotides agree with TRBD1. V lost 0 bases, J lost 1 base, and 5 bases stayed unmatched. The length of the CDR3 is 16 residues. Germline loops: CDR1 SGHNT, CDR2 YENEEA. CDR3 residues: CASSLDSWTGNTEAFF. In nucleotides, the CDR3 is TGTGCCAGCAGCTTAGATTCATGGACAGGGAACACTGAAGCTTTCTTT. Variable domain in full (rest from reference TRBV11-3 and TRBJ1-1): EAGVVQSPRYKIIEKKQPVAFWCNPISGHNTLYWYLQNLGQGPELLIRYENEEAVDDSQLPKDRFSAERLKGVDSTLKIQPAELGDSAVYLCASSLDSWTGNTEAFFGQGTRLTVV.

The V call is TRBV7-3, the J call TRBJ2-1; a possible D gene is TRBD2 (6 bases). V dropped 2 bases and J dropped 6 bases, with 23 bases sitting between them. This CDR3 spans 18 amino acids. Germline values: CDR1 SGHTA, CDR2 FQGTGA. The CDR3 coding sequence is TGTGCCAGCAGCTTATACTACTCGGTTGCGGAGGGCCTCAATGAGCAGTTCTTC. Its translation: CASSLYYSVAEGLNEQFF.